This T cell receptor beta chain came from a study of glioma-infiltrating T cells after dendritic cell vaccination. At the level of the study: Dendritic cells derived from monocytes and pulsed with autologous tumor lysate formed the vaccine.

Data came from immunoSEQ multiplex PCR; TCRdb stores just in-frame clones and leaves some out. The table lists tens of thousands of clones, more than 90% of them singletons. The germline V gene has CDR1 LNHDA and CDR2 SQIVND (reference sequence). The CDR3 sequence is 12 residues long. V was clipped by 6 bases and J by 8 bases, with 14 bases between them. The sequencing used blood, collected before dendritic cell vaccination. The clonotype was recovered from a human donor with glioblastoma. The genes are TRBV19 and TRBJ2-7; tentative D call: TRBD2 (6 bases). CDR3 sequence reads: CASSIPGGKQYF. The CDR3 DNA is TGTGCCAGTAGCATCCCCGGAGGGAAGCAGTACTTC.